This is a list of T cell receptor beta chains from one sample in a study of blood T cell repertoires in COVID-19. The protocol was immunoSEQ multiplex PCR, while the TCRdb copy is restricted to in-frame clones and leaves out a portion. The sample holds 180,000 or so clones, about 80% seen once. The sample was peripheral blood. The receptors stem from a human donor with acute or convalescent COVID-19. The donor label of this sample is uncertain. CDR3s include the opening cysteine and the closing phenylalanine or tryptophan. Each record gives: D gene, J gene, clone size, V gene, CDR3 protein, CDR3 DNA. The D gene is left open where the match is weak. Size values are once, few and many counts, or a class for expanded clones, and some rows have none.

>TRBD2|TRBJ2-7|-|TRBV7-2
CASSQGLGGLEQYF
TGTGCCAGCAGCCAGGGACTAGGAGGTCTCGAGCAGTACTTC
>-|TRBJ1-5|-|TRBV18
CASSPLPGTRGIYQPQHF
TGTGCCAGCTCACCGCTACCGGGAACACGCGGTATCTATCAGCCCCAGCATTTT
>-|TRBJ1-2|few|TRBV30
CAWRTSSNYGYTF
TGTGCCTGGAGGACTTCGTCTAACTATGGCTACACCTTC
>-|TRBJ1-2|few|TRBV28
CASSPTGPYGYTF
TGTGCCAGCAGTCCCACAGGTCCCTATGGCTACACCTTC
>TRBD1|TRBJ2-7|-|TRBV11-2
CASSRDRVYEQYF
TGTGCCAGCAGCCGGGACAGGGTTTACGAGCAGTACTTC
>TRBD1|TRBJ2-5|-|TRBV7-2
CASSERTGGVRETQYF
TGTGCCAGCAGCGAAAGAACAGGGGGCGTTCGGGAGACCCAGTACTTC
>-|TRBJ2-5|-|TRBV27
CASSQYWEAETQYF
TGTGCCAGCAGTCAATACTGGGAGGCGGAGACCCAGTACTTC
>TRBD2|TRBJ2-1|-|TRBV7-6
CASSQLAGGQPTYNEQFF
TGTGCCAGCAGCCAGCTAGCGGGAGGACAACCAACCTACAATGAGCAGTTCTTC
>-|TRBJ1-2|-|TRBV19
CASSIGVTGYTF
TGTGCCAGTAGTATCGGGGTTACTGGCTACACCTTC
>TRBD2|TRBJ2-5|-|TRBV7-9
CASSPRGGSLTGETQYF
TGTGCCAGCAGCCCAAGGGGCGGGAGCCTCACGGGAGAGACCCAGTACTTC
>-|TRBJ1-5|-|TRBV27
CASSPRGRALNQPQHF
TGTGCCAGCAGTCCCCGGGGTAGGGCCCTCAATCAGCCCCAGCATTTT
>-|TRBJ1-2|-|TRBV10-3
CAISDWHPGNYGYTF
TGTGCCATCAGTGATTGGCACCCAGGGAACTATGGCTACACCTTC
>TRBD1|TRBJ2-7|-|TRBV7-3
CASSLGQGATYEQYF
TGTGCCAGCAGCTTGGGGCAGGGGGCAACCTACGAGCAGTACTTC
>TRBD2|TRBJ2-1|-|TRBV4-3
CASSQEASGTRNEQFF
TGCGCCAGCAGCCAAGAGGCTAGCGGGACCCGGAATGAGCAGTTCTTC
>-|TRBJ2-5|-|TRBV2
CASRKSTGSEETQYF
TGTGCCAGCAGGAAATCGACAGGTTCGGAGGAGACCCAGTACTTC
>TRBD1|TRBJ1-1|-|TRBV6-5
CASSPGTANTEAFF
TGTGCCAGCAGTCCCGGGACAGCAAACACTGAAGCTTTCTTT
>TRBD1|TRBJ1-2|-|TRBV5-6
CASSLVTGGTGYTF
TGTGCCAGCAGCTTGGTTACAGGGGGCACGGGCTACACCTTC
>-|TRBJ1-2|many|TRBV30
CAWSPVTYTANYGYTF
TGTGCCTGGAGTCCGGTAACATATACAGCAAACTATGGCTACACCTTC
>-|TRBJ2-1|-|TRBV5-6
CASSLMKLVSYNEQFF
TGTGCCAGCAGCTTGATGAAGTTAGTATCCTACAATGAGCAGTTCTTC
>-|TRBJ1-2|-|TRBV3-1/TRBV3-2
CASSYRQPIYGYTF
TGTGCCAGCAGCTACCGACAGCCGATCTATGGCTACACCTTC
>TRBD1|TRBJ1-2|-|TRBV30
CARRKGQGLGGYTF
TGTGCTCGGAGAAAGGGACAGGGTTTGGGTGGCTACACCTTC
>-|TRBJ1-1|-|TRBV6-6
CASSYEGNTEAFF
TGTGCCAGCAGTTACGAGGGAAACACTGAAGCTTTCTTT
>-|TRBJ2-4|-|TRBV6-2/TRBV6-3
CASSYLEGHRAAKNIQYF
TGTGCCAGCAGTTACTTAGAGGGTCACCGCGCTGCCAAAAACATTCAGTACTTC
>-|TRBJ1-5|few|TRBV10-3
CAISGGEGNQPQHF
TGTGCCATCAGTGGGGGAGAGGGCAATCAGCCCCAGCATTTT
>-|TRBJ2-1|once|TRBV19
CASSPAAPSRGGVGGEQFF
TGTGCCAGTAGCCCGGCGGCCCCCTCTAGGGGGGGGGTTGGGGGTGAGCAGTTCTTC
>TRBD1|TRBJ2-7|-|TRBV9
CASSVESTGGEQYF
TGTGCCAGCAGCGTAGAATCTACAGGGGGCGAGCAGTACTTC
>TRBD2|TRBJ2-7|-|TRBV11-2
CASRRLAGVSYEQYF
TGTGCCAGCAGGAGACTAGCGGGAGTCTCCTACGAGCAGTACTTC